This T cell receptor (beta chain) was documented in a study of identical twins. Worth noting for this clonotype: Its specificity is not known.

TCRdb reanalysed the 5' RACE reads using MiXCR and keeps one entry per CDR3 protein. The sample carries roughly 200,000 distinct CDR3 sequences, roughly 7.5% recorded once. Findings of the study overall: Excess low generation probability was seen in twin-shared out-of-frame alpha sequences. Models, which agreed with sharing between unrelated individuals, nonetheless underestimated the out-of-frame TCR alpha sharing seen in monozygotic twins.

Healthy Caucasian individuals made up all the donors. The CDR3 has 15 amino acids. V shed 6 bases and J 6 bases; nucleotides not matched to a gene: 11. CDR1 SNHLY and CDR2 FYNNEI come from the germline V gene. These records were also assigned to another study, of yellow fever vaccine responses in identical twins.

The chain recombines TRBV2 with TRBJ2-7, with 10 bases aligning to TRBD1. This receptor was identified in a woman in her late teens or twenties in good health. Sequenced material: memory (CD45RO+) T cells sorted from blood. CDR3 amino acids: CASRRVDRGPSEQYF. The CDR3 region has the DNA TGTGCCAGCAGGAGAGTTGACAGGGGGCCAAGCGAGCAGTACTTC.